The T cell receptor (beta chain) described here comes from a study of cytomegalovirus exposure and HLA in healthy donors (TCRdb year 2017). About the investigation overall: An earlier analysis of under 600 of the donors reported 250 to 300 Gb of sequence data and some 120 million unique TCR beta sequences from about 179 million T cells. About 280 gigabases of sequencing data and tens of millions of unique TCR sequences were included in an early release covering roughly 600 HLA-typed donors. The genetic ancestry cluster associated with self-reported Caucasian donors included 81% of the approximately 430 genotyped donors. The aim of the study was to test whether cataloging public T cell receptors could identify signatures of past pathogen exposure. The T cell repertoires of roughly 660 subjects were profiled by immunosequencing and related to cytomegalovirus serostatus. In addition to the first cohort of roughly 700 subjects, a separate validation cohort of 130 or so different subjects was used. The study combined high-throughput TCR immunosequencing, statistical association of individual TCRs with disease status, and machine learning to predict cytomegalovirus infection status. To study patterns of TCR occurrence, a later analysis re-analyzed previously published TCR beta repertoires from around 660 donors and added high-resolution HLA genotyping. The later analysis used no new phenotypic data to find candidate immune exposures, relying instead on TCR beta sequences and their occurrence across donors. In an earlier analysis of about 590 of the donors, high-throughput TCR beta sequencing was used to judge whether each TCR beta V gene segment behaved as functional or pseudogenic. Alongside the repertoire data, information on donor age, sex, ethnicity and CMV serostatus was compiled. A later genetic analysis took genome-wide SNP genotypes for about three fifths of the 666 donors and used that subset as a discovery cohort. All discovery cohort repertoires had been generated on a single sequencing platform. Both class I and class II loci were covered by HLA typing, at four-digit resolution. Typing coverage varied by locus: about 629-640 donors for A, B, C, DRB1 and DQB1; around 560 for DQA1; approximately 570 for DPA1; approximately 490 for DPB1. A handful of DR-DQ haplotypes were handled as single units for association and clustering because linkage in the cohort was strong. Among about 360 genotyped donors of the cohort, an average of 235,054 unique TCR beta nucleotide sequences were sequenced per donor, roughly 18% of them non-productive.

The cohort comprised under 700 healthy bone marrow donors. At the time of sampling, every cohort member was nominally healthy, though immune exposures that went unrecorded were likely present. The donor tested CMV seropositive, placing the donor among the 290 or so seropositive members of the cohort. Every donor gave a peripheral blood sample, and the peripheral blood mononuclear cells from that sample were used for TCR beta sequencing. The Qiagen DNeasy Blood Extraction Kit was used to extract genomic DNA from the blood cell samples. With respect to this clone: Its antigen remains undetermined. Base qualities are missing; no much larger clone stands one base away.

The library was built by means of the immunoSEQ multiplex PCR assay. The multiplex PCR relied on a mix of 60 forward primers for TCR Vbeta segments and 13 reverse primers for TCR Jbeta segments. The CDR3 region of rearranged TCR beta genes was amplified from genomic DNA with a multiplex PCR assay. On the Illumina HiSeq System, the amplified TCR beta libraries were sequenced as 87-base-pair reads. The paper's processing steps were these. Across the 600 to 700 repertoires, a later analysis counted approximately 83 million unique TCR beta chains, some 11 million of which were shared by at least two donors. Raw reads were error-corrected and collapsed into unique sequences by a nearest-neighbor algorithm in which closely related sequences were merged to remove PCR and sequencing errors. To assign V, D and J gene segments, CDR3 sequences were aligned to IMGT reference sequences. For a sequence to be retained, at least a six-nucleotide match to both a V gene segment and a J gene segment was required. A rearrangement counted as productive if the CDR3 had no stop codons and remained in frame with V and J, and every other rearrangement counted as non-productive. CDR3 was defined by IMGT convention, running from the second conserved V-encoded cysteine to the conserved J-encoded phenylalanine. In an earlier analysis of roughly 610 of the donors, sequences lacking an unambiguous match to a single V gene segment were excluded. In an earlier analysis of 450 to 700 of the donors, V segments were called functional above 56.7% productive rearrangements and were called segregating when the between-donor standard deviation exceeded 5%. A statistical classification framework was built for diagnosing cytomegalovirus status from the catalog of TCR beta chain sequences. V and J gene assignment, in a later analysis, came from comparing TCR nucleotide sequences with IMGT/GENE-DB human TR gene sequences. Using the TCRdist pipeline, a later analysis assigned CDR3 sequences along with most-parsimonious VDJ recombination scenarios. In a later analysis, each TCR beta chain was defined by its CDR3 amino acid sequence together with its V-gene family, and reads lacking a unique V-gene family were excluded. A later analysis removed 550 to 700 highly shared, low-generation-probability nucleotide sequences to deal with suspected cross-contamination and a sequencing artifact. In a later analysis, a clonal expansion index was calculated for each public chain from normalized within-repertoire ranks of inferred template counts. A later analysis computed generation probabilities with a VDJ recombination model fitted to out-of-frame rearrangements, and checked the results against IGoR. In a later analysis, hypergeometric tests were used to score TCR-TCR, TCR-HLA and TCR-CMV co-occurrence, with a repertoire-size bias correction applied to TCR pairs. In a later analysis, false discovery rates were estimated by permuting HLA or CMV assignments 20 times. In a later analysis, co-occurring TCRs were grouped using DBSCAN, with TCRdist sequence similarity added in when clustering inside HLA-allele-positive subsets. Repertoires with fewer than 30,000 or more than 120,000 public chains, plus five repertoires with anomalous nucleotide sharing, were excluded from co-occurrence clustering. TCRdb limited this immuneACCESS table to in-frame rearrangements with V and J called. A share of clones is missing; checked studies link under half to unresolved V genes, and the rest is unexplained. That table gives V, J and clone size, and the DNA gave D and trimming. The sample table contains about 110,000 clones; only one count was recorded for about four fifths of them. Roughly 2.7% of the sample comes from the top ten.

The investigation overall reported the following: A later analysis reported that several top co-occurrence clusters appeared linked to parvovirus B19, influenza, CMV and Epstein-Barr virus. Around 16 rarely observed V segments, including chromosome 9 orphons, were excluded from the earlier analysis of some 590 of the donors because counts were too low. Compared with equally common non-associated chains, HLA-associated TCR beta chains in a later analysis were more clonally expanded and had lower generation probabilities. In a later genetic analysis, fewer N-insertions in productive TCRs were reported among donors in an Asian-associated ancestry cluster than the approximately 630-donor mean. The authors suggested that the approach could potentially be extended to other disease states and immunological phenotypes. The classifier was reported to diagnose cytomegalovirus status with high specificity and sensitivity in both the original and validation cohorts. The 87-base-pair reads could not distinguish some IMGT-functional V segments, including TRBV6-2 and TRBV6-3, so those segments were excluded. When HLA alleles, especially DR and DQ, strongly co-occurred, attributing TCR associations to individual alleles was difficult. The cohort was sequenced for TCR beta chains only, and without alpha or paired-chain data the features that could be detected were limited. A further reported finding was that TCR beta sequences accurately predicted the HLA-A and HLA-B alleles for most subjects in the first cohort. Sequencing depth was assumed to be roughly uniform across donors in the presence/absence analyses, though that assumption may not hold. Most TCR sequences were observed very rarely across donors, whereas some public TCRs were present in many individuals. In an earlier analysis of 587 of the donors, most TCR beta V segments appeared in productive rearrangements about 90% or about 30% of the time, broadly matching IMGT annotations. A total of roughly 160 TCR beta chains were listed by the study as associated with cytomegalovirus. The sequencing pipeline was judged likely to have produced a cluster of highly shared sequence variants as a technical artifact. At a false discovery rate of 0.05, a later analysis linked under 20,000 TCR beta sequences to specific HLA alleles. For the cohort, immune exposure information was limited to CMV serostatus. Correlated functional status among segregating V segments might reflect linkage disequilibrium, but an unknown experimental factor could not be ruled out. In a later analysis, TCR association rates were found to vary across HLA loci, with the most associated TCRs seen for DRB1 alleles and the fewest for HLA-C alleles. A few of the identified cytomegalovirus-associated TCR beta chains were confirmed in vitro to be specific for cytomegalovirus antigens. V-gene and J-gene trimming of TCR beta chains was associated with a missense DCLRE1C variant in a later genetic analysis, and the association was replicated in an independent cohort. Because HLA typing was missing for some donors at each locus, association tests included only the typed subset. Most CMV-associated TCR beta chains appeared to be HLA-restricted in a later analysis, and the HLA associations seemed to be driven largely by CMV exposure.

Trimming leaves V shorter by 6 bases and J shorter by 4 bases, with the junction holding 5 bases beyond the gene matches. Inclusive of the bounding cysteine and phenylalanine, the CDR3 is 13 residues long. Only the CDR3 DNA is retained, 39 bases long and in frame from the first base. The germline V gene encodes CDR1 MDHEN and CDR2 SYDVKM. Sequencing was done on a sample of PBMCs. The TCR sequence derives from a man younger than 40 in good health and CMV-seropositive. The rearrangement joined TRBV28 to TRBJ1-1, with 7 middle bases fitting TRBD1. The sequence in DNA is TGTGCCAGCAGCAGGGGACAGACCACTGAAGCTTTCTTT. It specifies CASSRGQTTEAFF.